This TCR beta chain derives from a study of blood T cell repertoires in COVID-19. About the research overall: From the United States, Italy and Spain came samples of acute and convalescent COVID-19. From T cells, B-cell-depleted T cells, or PBMCs came the material, which was cDNA or gDNA.

Original data processing: Amplifying reference gene primers gave estimates of nucleated cell counts. Produced via immunoSEQ multiplex PCR; TCRdb's table is partial and in-frame only. The DNA gave D and trimming, while V, J and clone size come from that table. The sample yields about 28,000 clones, approximately 84% seen once. Germline CDR1 MNHEY, CDR2 SVGAGI. The junction had 1 base not matched to a gene; V was cut back by 6 bases and J by 1 base. The CDR3 contains 14 residues. The receptor was derived from a woman in her sixties with acute or convalescent COVID-19. The sequenced sample was peripheral blood. The chain couples TRBV6-5 to TRBJ2-2, with 8 nucleotides matching TRBD1. CDR3 in DNA: TGTGCCAGCAGGGGGACAGGGAACACCGGGGAGCTGTTTTTT. It yields the protein CASRGTGNTGELFF.